The clone carrying this T cell receptor beta chain has only one observation. The junction departs from the called germline gene at one end, perhaps through a read error. The sample carries other DNA sequences with the same CDR3. Germline V CDR1 and CDR2: SQVTM, ANQGSEA. The CDR3 spans 14 residues. The table came from immunoSEQ multiplex PCR; TCRdb's copy has only in-frame clones and leaves some out. The table records about 25,000 clones, roughly 85% of them present only once. The data stem from a study of T cells in tumors after PD-1 blockade. Source: PBMCs, taken after anti-PD-1 treatment. This TCR was recovered from a human donor with basal cell carcinoma. The chain combines TRBV29-1 with TRBJ1-1; tentative D call: TRBD1 (6 bases). The CDR3 nucleotides read TGCAGCGTTGAGGGGGCGGGTCTGAACACCGAAGCTTTCTTT. Translating gives CSVEGAGLNTEAFF.